A single sample is the source of the 19 T cell receptor beta chains below, sequenced in a study of PD-1 blockade in classical Hodgkin lymphoma. The protocol was immunoSEQ multiplex PCR, while the TCRdb copy is restricted to in-frame clones and leaves out a portion. The table records approximately 20,000 clones, around 80% of them present only once. Time point meaning: cycle 4 day 1 (C4D1), after more than 5 weeks of nivolumab. No patient escaped relapse after autologous stem cell transplantation, and brentuximab vedotin exposure varied. Sequencing used peripheral blood mononuclear cells (PBMCs), obtained before the fourth cycle of nivolumab. All receptors derive from a human donor with classical Hodgkin lymphoma.

The chain couples TRBV2 to TRBJ2-1, with a tentative D call TRBD1 (5 bases). Germline assignment: CDR1 SNHLY and CDR2 FYNNEI. The ends were cut back, 8 bases at V and 4 bases at J, with 12 bases in the middle. The CDR3 sequence is 13 residues long. CDR3 region: CASYLGAYNEQFF. The CDR3 DNA reads as TGTGCCAGCTATCTAGGGGCTTACAATGAGCAGTTCTTC. Full variable domain (rest looked up from reference TRBV2 and TRBJ2-1): EPEVTQTPSHQVTQMGQEVILRCVPISNHLYFYWYRQILGQKVEFLVSFYNNEISEKSEIFDDQFSVERPDGSNFTLKIRSTKLEDSAMYFCASYLGAYNEQFFGPGTRLTVL.

This clone turned up a few times. CDR3: CAISPAGNQPQHF. Written as DNA, the CDR3 is TGTGCCATCAGTCCTGCAGGGAATCAGCCCCAGCATTTT. J is TRBJ1-5 and V is TRBV10-3; perhaps TRBD1 as D (5 bases). The CDR3 loop spans 13 amino acids. Germline CDR1 is ENHRY and CDR2 is SYGVKD. The V and J ends lost 5 bases and 4 bases respectively, with 9 bases between them.

CDR3 amino acids: CASSLDLQNGGEQFF. The DNA of the CDR3 is TGTGCCAGCAGCTTAGATCTTCAGAATGGGGGTGAGCAGTTCTTC. V gene TRBV11-2 combines with J gene TRBJ2-1; D may match TRBD1 or TRBD2 (5 bases each). This CDR3 contains 15 residues. Germline V CDR1 and CDR2: SGHAT, FQNNGV. Trimming took 0 bases from V and 9 from J, leaving 15 bases between them.

The chain is built from TRBV5-1 and TRBJ1-1; tentatively, D is TRBD1 (6 bases). Trimming left V 0 bases short and J 4 bases short, with 13 bases between. Germline V gives CDR1 SGHRS, CDR2 YFSETQ. The length of the CDR3 is 15 residues. The CDR3, as DNA: TGCGCCAGCAGCTTGGAAGGCAGGGGCATCACTGAAGCTTTCTTT. It encodes CASSLEGRGITEAFF.

CDR3 in amino acids: CASSLASGRVYYGYTF. CDR3 in DNA: TGCGCCAGCAGCTTGGCGTCGGGCAGGGTCTACTATGGCTACACCTTC. The genes are TRBV5-1 and TRBJ1-2, with TRBD1 as a possible D gene (5 bases). V was trimmed by 0 bases and J by 3 bases, leaving 15 bases between them. Germline V gene lookup returns CDR1 SGHRS and CDR2 YFSETQ. There are 16 residues in the CDR3. Drawing the rest from reference TRBV5-1 and TRBJ1-2, the complete variable domain is KAGVTQTPRYLIKTRGQQVTLSCSPISGHRSVSWYQQTPGQGLQFLFEYFSETQRNKGNFPGRFSGRQFSNSRSEMNVSTLELGDSALYLCASSLASGRVYYGYTFGSGTRLTVV.

The chain recombines TRBV7-8 with TRBJ2-1; 7 bases line up with TRBD2. Germline-derived CDR1 and CDR2 are SGHVS and FQNEAQ. V lost 5 bases and J lost 6; bases outside the gene matches: 22. The CDR3 consists of 19 residues. In DNA, the CDR3 is TGTGCCAGCAGCCCCTCCCCGTCCCCCGCGTGGGGGGGGACCAATGAGCAGTTCTTC. This codes for CASSPSPSPAWGGTNEQFF.

This clone was picked up a small number of times. V is TRBV13 and J is TRBJ1-1; TRBD1 agrees at 8 bases. Germline CDR1 reads PRHDT; CDR2 reads FYEKMQ (reference sequence). CDR3 length: 14 amino acids. V lost 3 bases, J lost 1 base, and 1 base stayed unmatched. The CDR3, as DNA: TGTGCCAGCAGCTTTGGACAGGGGAACACTGAAGCTTTCTTT. Translating it yields CASSFGQGNTEAFF.

This chain uses TRBV11-2 with TRBJ2-4, with 15 bases lining up with TRBD2. Germline lookup yields CDR1 SGHAT and CDR2 FQNNGV. The CDR3 is 16 amino acids. The J segment lost 4 bases and the V segment lost 5 bases, leaving 3 bases of the junction unmatched. The CDR3 reads CASSTGLAGGKNIQYF. In nucleotides, the CDR3 is TGTGCCAGCAGCACGGGACTAGCGGGAGGAAAAAACATTCAGTACTTC.

This chain's CDR3 is CASSPIGGPPNTEAFF. CDR3 bases: TGCGCCAGCAGCCCTATAGGTGGGCCCCCGAACACTGAAGCTTTCTTT. The rearrangement links TRBV5-1 to TRBJ1-1; unclear D gene. Germline CDR1 and CDR2: SGHRS and YFSETQ. CDR3 size: 16 residues. V lost 4 bases to trimming and J lost 1 base, with 17 bases between them. The full variable domain, in which reference TRBV5-1 and TRBJ1-1 provide the parts outside the CDR3, is KAGVTQTPRYLIKTRGQQVTLSCSPISGHRSVSWYQQTPGQGLQFLFEYFSETQRNKGNFPGRFSGRQFSNSRSEMNVSTLELGDSALYLCASSPIGGPPNTEAFFGQGTRLTVV.

The V gene is TRBV5-1, the J gene TRBJ2-2, with unresolved D. CDR1 is SGHRS and CDR2 is YFSETQ in the germline V gene. The V gene lost 3 bases and the J gene lost 2 bases, with 11 bases spanning the gap. This CDR3 comprises 15 residues. CDR3 in DNA: TGCGCCAGCAGCTACCTACATGCAAACACCGGGGAGCTGTTTTTT. Protein sequence: CASSYLHANTGELFF.

This clone was recorded a few times. The rearrangement links TRBV29-1 to TRBJ2-2; tentatively, D is TRBD2 (5 bases). The CDR3 totals 14 residues. The germline V gene has CDR1 SQVTM and CDR2 ANQGSEA. The V gene lost 1 base and the J gene lost 4 bases, with 10 bases spanning the gap. CDR3 nucleotides: TGCAGCGTTGAAGGAAGAGGGCGCACCGGGGAGCTGTTTTTT. This sequence encodes CSVEGRGRTGELFF.

This chain joins TRBV7-9 and TRBJ1-5; 7 nucleotides line up with TRBD1. From germline, CDR1 is SEHNR and CDR2 FQNEAQ (reference sequence). The CDR3 sequence is 14 residues long. V dropped 4 bases and J dropped 7; count of bases not matched to a gene: 7. CDR3 residues: CASSSVQGQQPQHF. The DNA of the CDR3 is TGTGCCAGCAGCTCAGTCCAGGGACAGCAGCCCCAGCATTTT.

The gene calls are TRBV7-8 and TRBJ2-3; D possibly matches TRBD1 or TRBD2 (5 bases each). The CDR3 has 15 amino acids. Trimming left V 5 bases short and J 2 bases short, with 14 bases between. CDR1 and CDR2 (germline): SGHVS, FQNEAQ. Here the CDR3 DNA reads TGTGCCAGCAGCCCCTGGGACGGAGACACAGATACGCAGTATTTT. Translating it yields CASSPWDGDTDTQYF.

The J gene is TRBJ1-1, the V gene TRBV2; D gene uncertain. V gave up 8 bases and J gave up 6 bases, with 16 bases separating them. The CDR3 sequence is 13 residues long. CDR1 is SNHLY, CDR2 FYNNEI, per germline. The CDR3 coding sequence is TGTGCCAGCCAGACCCAAATTGCGTCTGAAGCTTTCTTT. Protein sequence: CASQTQIASEAFF.

The chain couples TRBV21-1 to TRBJ2-1; TRBD2 was called by the table and not checked on the DNA. TRBV21-1 is deemed a pseudogene. CDR3 length: 20 residues. The CDR3 reads CASSKAKGLGTRTLPNEQFF. The CDR3 bases are TGTGCCAGCAGCAAAGCGAAAGGACTCGGTACTAGGACCCTACCCAATGAGCAGTTCTTC.

Judged by abundance, this clone is medium-sized. The CDR3 DNA is TGTGCCAGCAGTGAAGGGCAGGGAACCCCCTACGAGCAGTACTTC. It yields the protein CASSEGQGTPYEQYF. J is TRBJ2-7 and V is TRBV6-1; possible D gene TRBD1, 5 bases. CDR3 length: 15 residues. V lost 1 base, J lost 2 bases, and 12 bases lay in between. Germline CDR1 reads MNHNS; CDR2 reads SASEGT.

Regarding this clone: This may arise from a read error, as a much more abundant clone is one base away. The V and J genes are TRBV19 and TRBJ1-1; D not certain. There are 13 residues in the CDR3. The germline gives CDR1 LNHDA, CDR2 SQIVND (reference sequence). Trimming removed 3 bases at V and 1 base at J, with 6 bases between. CDR3 region: CASSMTSNTEAFF. The CDR3 DNA follows: TGTGCCAGTAGTATGACCTCGAACACTGAAGCTTTCTTT.

V and J are TRBV5-1 and TRBJ2-7, with D uncertain. Germline lookup yields CDR1 SGHRS and CDR2 YFSETQ. The V and J ends lost 0 bases and 2 bases respectively, with 15 bases between them. The CDR3 consists of 16 residues. The CDR3 spells CASSLAPFNTAYEQYF. The DNA for the CDR3 is TGCGCCAGCAGCTTGGCCCCCTTTAACACAGCCTACGAGCAGTACTTC.

The rearrangement uses TRBV7-2 and TRBJ2-5; a possible D gene is TRBD1 (6 bases). The CDR3 has 15 amino acids. Trimming left V 1 base short and J 4 bases short, with 13 bases between. CDR1 SGHTA and CDR2 FQGNSA come from the germline V gene. CDR3 protein: CASSLGQGWGETQYF. The DNA for the CDR3 is TGTGCCAGCAGCTTAGGGCAGGGGTGGGGAGAGACCCAGTACTTC.